This entry features one T cell receptor beta chain sequence. Its antigen remains unknown. Time point denoted: cycle 4 day 1 (C4D1), after 6 weeks of nivolumab. Exposure to brentuximab vedotin varied, and each patient had relapsed following autologous stem cell transplantation. The data are from a study of PD-1 blockade in classical Hodgkin lymphoma. General study results and limits: Newly diagnosed patients had baseline TCR diversity that was reportedly lower than that of healthy donors. Nothing has yet pinned down what causes the repertoire differences, possibly disease activity or prior therapy. CD4+ TCR diversity rose significantly by C4D1, and CD8+ TCR diversity did not.

CDR3 length: 14 residues. Deletions cut 5 bases from V and 3 bases from J, with 17 bases between. Per the germline V gene, CDR1 is SQVTM and CDR2 is ANQGSEA. The assay was immunoSEQ multiplex PCR, and TCRdb's table has in-frame clones only and misses some. The data show about 96,000 clones, with 85% to 95% seen just once and roughly 2.1% held by the top ten. The genes are TRBV29-1 and TRBJ2-7; maybe TRBD2 (5 bases). The sample was peripheral blood mononuclear cells (PBMCs), taken before the fourth cycle of nivolumab. The sequence came from a human donor with classical Hodgkin lymphoma. The CDR3 here is CSVRSRGPDYEQYF. CDR3 DNA sequence: TGCAGCGTTCGGTCCAGAGGGCCGGACTACGAGCAGTACTTC.